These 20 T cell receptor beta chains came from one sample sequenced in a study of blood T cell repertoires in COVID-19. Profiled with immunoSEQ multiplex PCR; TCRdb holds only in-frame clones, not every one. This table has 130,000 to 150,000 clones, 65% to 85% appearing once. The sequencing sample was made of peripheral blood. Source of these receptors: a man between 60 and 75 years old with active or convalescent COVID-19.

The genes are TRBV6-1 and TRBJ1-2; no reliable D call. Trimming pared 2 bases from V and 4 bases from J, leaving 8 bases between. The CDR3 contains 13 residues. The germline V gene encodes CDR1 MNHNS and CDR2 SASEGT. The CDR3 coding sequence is TGTGCCAGCAGTGAACAGATCCTCTATGGCTACACCTTC. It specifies CASSEQILYGYTF.

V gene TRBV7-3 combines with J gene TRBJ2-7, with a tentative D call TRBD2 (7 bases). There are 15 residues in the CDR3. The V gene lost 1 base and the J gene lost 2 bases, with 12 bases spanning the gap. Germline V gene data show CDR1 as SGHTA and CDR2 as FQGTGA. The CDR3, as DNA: TGTGCCAGCAGCTTAAGTCAGGGGACTACCTACGAGCAGTACTTC. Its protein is CASSLSQGTTYEQYF.

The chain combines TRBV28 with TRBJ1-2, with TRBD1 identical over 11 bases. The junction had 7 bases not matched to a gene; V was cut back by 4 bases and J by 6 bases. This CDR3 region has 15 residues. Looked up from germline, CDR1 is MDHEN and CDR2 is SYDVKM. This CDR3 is CASSSGQGAINGYTF. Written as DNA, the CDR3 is TGTGCCAGCAGTTCCGGACAGGGGGCTATTAATGGCTACACCTTC.

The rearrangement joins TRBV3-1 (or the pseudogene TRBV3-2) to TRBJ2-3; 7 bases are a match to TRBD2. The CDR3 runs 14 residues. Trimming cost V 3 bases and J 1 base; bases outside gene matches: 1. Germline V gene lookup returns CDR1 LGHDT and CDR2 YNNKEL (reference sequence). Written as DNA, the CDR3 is TGTGCCAGCAGCCAGGGGAGGGGCACAGATACGCAGTATTTT. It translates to CASSQGRGTDTQYF.

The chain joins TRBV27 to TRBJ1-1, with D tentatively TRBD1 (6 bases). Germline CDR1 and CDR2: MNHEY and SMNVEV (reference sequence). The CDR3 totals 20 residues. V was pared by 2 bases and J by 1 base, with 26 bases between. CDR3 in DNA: TGTGCCAGCAGTTTAAGATTACAGGGCTTCATGAATCCCGGGAACACTGAAGCTTTCTTT. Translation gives CASSLRLQGFMNPGNTEAFF.

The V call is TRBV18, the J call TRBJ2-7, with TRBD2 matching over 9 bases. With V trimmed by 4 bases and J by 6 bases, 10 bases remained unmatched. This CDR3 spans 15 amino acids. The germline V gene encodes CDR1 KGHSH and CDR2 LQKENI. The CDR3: CASSLGLAGIGEQYF. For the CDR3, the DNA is TGTGCCAGCTCACTCGGCCTAGCGGGAATCGGCGAGCAGTACTTC.

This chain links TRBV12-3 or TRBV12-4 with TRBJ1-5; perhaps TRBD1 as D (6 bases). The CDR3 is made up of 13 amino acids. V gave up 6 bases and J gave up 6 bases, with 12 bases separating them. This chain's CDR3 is CASSRDRSQPQHF. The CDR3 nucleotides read TGTGCCAGCAGCCGAGACAGGAGTCAGCCCCAGCATTTT.

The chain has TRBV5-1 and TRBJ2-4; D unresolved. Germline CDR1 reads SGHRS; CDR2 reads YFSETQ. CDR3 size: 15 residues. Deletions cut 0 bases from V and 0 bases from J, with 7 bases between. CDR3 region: CASSLGGLAKNIQYF. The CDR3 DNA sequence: TGCGCCAGCAGCTTGGGAGGATTAGCCAAAAACATTCAGTACTTC.

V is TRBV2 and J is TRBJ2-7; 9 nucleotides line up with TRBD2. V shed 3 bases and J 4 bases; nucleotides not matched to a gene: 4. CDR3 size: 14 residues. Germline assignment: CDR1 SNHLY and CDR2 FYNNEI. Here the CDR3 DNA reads TGTGCCAGCAGTGAGGGACTAGCTCGGTACGAGCAGTACTTC. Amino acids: CASSEGLARYEQYF.

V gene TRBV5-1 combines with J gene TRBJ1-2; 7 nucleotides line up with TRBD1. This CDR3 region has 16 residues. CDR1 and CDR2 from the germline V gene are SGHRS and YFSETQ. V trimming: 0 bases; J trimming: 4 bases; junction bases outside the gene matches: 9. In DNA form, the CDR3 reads TGCGCCAGCAGCTTGGGGGGTACGGGACAGTTCTATGGCTACACCTTC. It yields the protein CASSLGGTGQFYGYTF.

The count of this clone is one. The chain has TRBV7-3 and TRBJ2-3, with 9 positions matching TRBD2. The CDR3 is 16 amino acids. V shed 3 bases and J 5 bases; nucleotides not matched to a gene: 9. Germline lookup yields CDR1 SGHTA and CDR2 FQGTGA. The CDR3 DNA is TGTGCCAGCAGCTTCCCCGGGAGCGGGAGGTTAGATACGCAGTATTTT. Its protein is CASSFPGSGRLDTQYF.

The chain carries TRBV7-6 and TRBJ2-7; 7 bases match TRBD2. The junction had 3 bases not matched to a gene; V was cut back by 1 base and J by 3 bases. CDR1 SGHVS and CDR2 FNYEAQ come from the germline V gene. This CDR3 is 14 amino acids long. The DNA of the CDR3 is TGTGCCAGCAGCTTAGGGGGCGGGAGCTACGAGCAGTACTTC. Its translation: CASSLGGGSYEQYF.

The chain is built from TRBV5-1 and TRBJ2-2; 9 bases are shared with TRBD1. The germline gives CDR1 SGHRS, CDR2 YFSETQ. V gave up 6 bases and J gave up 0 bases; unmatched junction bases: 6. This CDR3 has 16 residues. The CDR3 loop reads CASILTGGSNTGELFF. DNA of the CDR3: TGCGCCAGCATCCTTACAGGGGGCTCGAACACCGGGGAGCTGTTTTTT.

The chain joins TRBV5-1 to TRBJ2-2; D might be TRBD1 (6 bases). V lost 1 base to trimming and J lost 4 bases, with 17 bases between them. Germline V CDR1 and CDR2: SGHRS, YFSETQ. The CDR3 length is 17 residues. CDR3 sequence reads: CASSLNIGGTVTGELFF. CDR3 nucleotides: TGCGCCAGCAGCTTGAATATAGGGGGAACTGTCACCGGGGAGCTGTTTTTT.

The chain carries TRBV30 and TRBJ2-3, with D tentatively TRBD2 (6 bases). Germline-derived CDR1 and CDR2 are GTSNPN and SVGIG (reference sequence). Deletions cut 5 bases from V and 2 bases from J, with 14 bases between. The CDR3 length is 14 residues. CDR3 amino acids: CAWLRDSHTDTQYF. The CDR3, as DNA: TGTGCCTGGCTCCGGGACTCCCACACAGATACGCAGTATTTT.

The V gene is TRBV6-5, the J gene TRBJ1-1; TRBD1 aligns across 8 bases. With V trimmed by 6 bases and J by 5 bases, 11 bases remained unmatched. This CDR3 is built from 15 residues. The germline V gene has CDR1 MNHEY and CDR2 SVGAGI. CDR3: CASSARNRGGTEAFF. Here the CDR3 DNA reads TGTGCCAGCAGCGCTAGGAACAGGGGGGGAACTGAAGCTTTCTTT.

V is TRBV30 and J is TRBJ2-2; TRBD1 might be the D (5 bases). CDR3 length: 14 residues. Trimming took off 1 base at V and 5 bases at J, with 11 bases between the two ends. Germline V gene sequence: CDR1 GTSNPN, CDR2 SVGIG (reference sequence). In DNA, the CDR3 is TGTGCCTGGAGTGGGGGCCGTTCGACCGGGGAGCTGTTTTTT. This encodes CAWSGGRSTGELFF.

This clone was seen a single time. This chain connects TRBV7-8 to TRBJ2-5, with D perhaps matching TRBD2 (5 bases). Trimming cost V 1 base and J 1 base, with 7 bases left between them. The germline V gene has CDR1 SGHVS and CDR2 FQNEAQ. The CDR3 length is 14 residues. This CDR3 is CASSLVRVQETQYF. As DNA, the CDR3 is TGTGCCAGCAGCTTAGTGCGGGTCCAAGAGACCCAGTACTTC. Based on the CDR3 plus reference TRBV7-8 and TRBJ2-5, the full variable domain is GAGVSQSPRYKVAKRGQDVALRCDPISGHVSLFWYQQALGQGPEFLTYFQNEAQLDKSGLPSDRFFAERPEGSVSTLKIQRTQQEDSAVYLCASSLVRVQETQYFGPGTRLLVL.

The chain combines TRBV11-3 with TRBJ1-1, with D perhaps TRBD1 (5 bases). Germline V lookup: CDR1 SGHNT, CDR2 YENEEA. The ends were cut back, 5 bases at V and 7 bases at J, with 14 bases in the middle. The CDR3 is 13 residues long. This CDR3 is CASSAGGTGEAFF. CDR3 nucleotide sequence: TGTGCCAGCAGCGCCGGGGGTACGGGTGAAGCTTTCTTT.

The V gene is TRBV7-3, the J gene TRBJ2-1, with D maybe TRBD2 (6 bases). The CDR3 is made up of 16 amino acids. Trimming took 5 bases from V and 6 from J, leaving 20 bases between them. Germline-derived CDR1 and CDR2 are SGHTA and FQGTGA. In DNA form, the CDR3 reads TGTGCCAGCAGCCCGGAGCGGGCTGGTAGGGCCAATGAGCAGTTCTTC. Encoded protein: CASSPERAGRANEQFF.